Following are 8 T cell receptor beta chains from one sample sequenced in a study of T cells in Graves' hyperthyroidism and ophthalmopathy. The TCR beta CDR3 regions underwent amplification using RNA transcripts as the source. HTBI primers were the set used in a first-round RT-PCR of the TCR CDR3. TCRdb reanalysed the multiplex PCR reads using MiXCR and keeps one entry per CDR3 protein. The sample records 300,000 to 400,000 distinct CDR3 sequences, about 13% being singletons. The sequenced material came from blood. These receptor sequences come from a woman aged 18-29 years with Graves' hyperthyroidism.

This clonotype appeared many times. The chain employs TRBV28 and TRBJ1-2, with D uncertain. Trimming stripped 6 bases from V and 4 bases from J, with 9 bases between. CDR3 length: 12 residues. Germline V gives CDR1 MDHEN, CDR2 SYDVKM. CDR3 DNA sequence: TGTGCCAGCAGCCACAACAGCTATGGCTACACCTTC. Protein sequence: CASSHNSYGYTF.

CDR3 residues: CAITGDRYEQYF. In DNA form, the CDR3 reads TGTGCCATCACAGGGGACAGGTACGAGCAGTACTTC. V gene TRBV10-3 combines with J gene TRBJ2-7; 8 bases line up with TRBD1. Germline V gene lookup returns CDR1 ENHRY and CDR2 SYGVKD. The length of the CDR3 is 12 residues. J lost 4 bases, V lost 7 bases, and 3 bases had no gene match.

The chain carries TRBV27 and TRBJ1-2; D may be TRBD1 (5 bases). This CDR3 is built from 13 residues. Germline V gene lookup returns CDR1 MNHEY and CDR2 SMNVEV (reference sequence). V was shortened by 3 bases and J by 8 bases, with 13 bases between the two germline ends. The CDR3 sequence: CASSFGGTRGYTF. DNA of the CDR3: TGTGCCAGCAGTTTTGGGGGGACTAGGGGCTACACCTTC.

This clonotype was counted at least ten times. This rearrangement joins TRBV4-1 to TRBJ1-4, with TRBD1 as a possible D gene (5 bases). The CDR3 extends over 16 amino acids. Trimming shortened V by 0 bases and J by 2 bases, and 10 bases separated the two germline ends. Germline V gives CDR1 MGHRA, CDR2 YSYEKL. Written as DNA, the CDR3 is TGCGCCAGCAGCCAAGAAAAGTCAGGGACTAATGAAAAACTGTTTTTT. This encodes CASSQEKSGTNEKLFF.

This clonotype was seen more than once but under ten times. The CDR3 nucleotides read TGTGCCAATCAAAGAGCCGGGGACACTGAAGCTTTCTTT. This encodes CANQRAGDTEAFF. The chain is built from TRBV11-1 and TRBJ1-1, with D hard to call. CDR3 size: 13 residues. Between the trimmed V and J ends, which lost 10 bases and 3 bases, there was a span of 15 bases. From germline, CDR1 is SGHAT and CDR2 FQDESV (reference sequence).

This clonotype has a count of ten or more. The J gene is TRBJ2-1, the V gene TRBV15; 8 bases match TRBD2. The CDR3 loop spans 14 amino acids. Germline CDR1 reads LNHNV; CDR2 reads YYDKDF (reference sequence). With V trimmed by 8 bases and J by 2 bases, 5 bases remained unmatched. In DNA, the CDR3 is TGTGCCACCCGGCGGGGGGACCCCTACAATGAGCAGTTCTTC. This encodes CATRRGDPYNEQFF. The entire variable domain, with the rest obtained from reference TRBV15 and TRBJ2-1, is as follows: DAMVIQNPRYQVTQFGKPVTLSCSQTLNHNVMYWYQQKSSQAPKLLFHYYDKDFNNEADTPDNFQSRRPNTSFCFLDIRSPGLGDTAMYLCATRRGDPYNEQFFGPGTRLTVL.

Written as DNA, the CDR3 is TGCAGTGGCACACCTACGAGGGGCTATGGCTACACCTTC. Protein sequence: CSGTPTRGYGYTF. V is TRBV20-1 and J is TRBJ1-2, with TRBD1 as a possible D gene (5 bases). Trimming shortened V by 7 bases and J by 4 bases, and 16 bases separated the two germline ends. Germline CDR1 reads DFQATT; CDR2 reads SNEGSKA (reference sequence). The CDR3 loop spans 13 amino acids.

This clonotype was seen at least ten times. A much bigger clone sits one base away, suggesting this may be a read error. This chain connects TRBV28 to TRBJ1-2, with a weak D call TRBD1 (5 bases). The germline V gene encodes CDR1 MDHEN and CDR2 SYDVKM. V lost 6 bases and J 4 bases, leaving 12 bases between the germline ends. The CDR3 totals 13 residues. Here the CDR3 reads CASREETVYGYTF. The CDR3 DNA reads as TGTGCCAGCAGAGAGGAGACAGTCTATGGCTACACCTTC.